A single sample gave rise to the 16 T cell receptor beta chains below, sequenced in a study of Ad26.COV2.S vaccination and SARS-CoV-2 variants. Noted treatment: some 19 received Ad26.COV2.S at low or high dose, single or two shots; roughly five received placebo; per-sample allocation not given. Following the first vaccine or placebo injection, samples were taken on day 63. Measured with immunoSEQ multiplex PCR; TCRdb has only the in-frame clones, and not every one. The sample has roughly 400,000 clones, approximately 91% seen once; the top ten hold 1.5% to 2%. Sample: peripheral blood, taken in a trial of Ad26.COV2.S vaccine versus placebo. The receptors come from a person aged 18 to 65 who received the Ad26.COV2.S COVID-19 vaccine or a placebo.

The chain has TRBV28 and TRBJ2-3; D may be TRBD2 (6 bases). CDR3 size: 16 residues. Looked up from germline, CDR1 is MDHEN and CDR2 is SYDVKM. The V gene lost 4 bases and the J gene lost 1 base, with 15 bases spanning the gap. CDR3 bases: TGTGCCAGCAGTTCCCAGCGGGCGACTGGCACAGATACGCAGTATTTT. It translates to CASSSQRATGTDTQYF.

J is TRBJ2-7 and V is TRBV6-4, with 7 bases fitting TRBD2. Germline CDR1 reads MRHNA; CDR2 reads SNTAGT. The CDR3 covers 15 residues. Trimming cost V 3 bases and J 2 bases; bases outside gene matches: 7. CDR3 region: CASSEDSGLAYEQYF. The CDR3 DNA is TGTGCCAGCAGTGAAGATTCAGGACTAGCCTACGAGCAGTACTTC.

The count of this clone is one. V usage is TRBV6-5 and J usage is TRBJ2-7; TRBD1 matches at 7 bases. V shed 5 bases and J 2 bases; nucleotides not matched to a gene: 6. Per germline, CDR1 MNHEY and CDR2 SVGAGI. CDR3 length: 14 residues. The CDR3 spells CASSTNRGTYEQYF. The DNA for the CDR3 is TGTGCCAGCAGTACAAACAGGGGAACCTACGAGCAGTACTTC.

Remarks on this clone: At one of its ends the junction is not consistent with the germline gene, which may arise from a read error. V and J are TRBV18 and TRBJ2-2; D perhaps matches TRBD2 (6 bases). CDR3 size: 16 residues. Germline V gives CDR1 KGHSH, CDR2 LQKENI. CDR3 residues: CASSPPAGTVTGELLF. In DNA form, the CDR3 reads TGTGCCAGCTCACCACCGGCGGGAACGGTCACCGGGGAGCTGCTTTTT.

The rearrangement uses TRBV7-6 and TRBJ1-3; D ambiguous. The germline V and J ends were trimmed by 0 bases and 0 bases, with 12 bases remaining between them. Germline lookup yields CDR1 SGHVS and CDR2 FNYEAQ. This CDR3 has 17 residues. CDR3 sequence: CASSLATAASSGNTIYF. The CDR3 DNA is TGTGCCAGCAGCTTAGCCACGGCCGCCAGCTCTGGAAACACCATATATTTT. Using reference TRBV7-6 and TRBJ1-3 for the parts outside the CDR3, the full variable domain is GAGVSQSPRYKVTKRGQDVALRCDPISGHVSLYWYRQALGQGPEFLTYFNYEAQQDKSGLPNDRFSAERPEGSISTLTIQRTEQRDSAMYRCASSLATAASSGNTIYFGEGSWLTVV.

The gene calls are TRBV3-1 (or the pseudogene TRBV3-2) and TRBJ1-3; tentatively, D is TRBD1 (5 bases). Germline V gene data show CDR1 as LGHDT and CDR2 as YNNKEL (reference sequence). V lost 4 bases and J lost 6, with 13 bases in between. The CDR3 runs to 14 residues. For the CDR3, the DNA is TGTGCCAGCAGCCTACGGGACGGGGCAAACACCATATATTTT. Protein sequence: CASSLRDGANTIYF.

V and J are TRBV6-1 and TRBJ1-4; D perhaps matches TRBD1 (5 bases). Germline V CDR1 and CDR2: MNHNS, SASEGT. The CDR3 extends over 23 amino acids. Trimming cost V 1 base and J 7 bases, with 37 bases left between them. The chain's CDR3 is CASSEGFGWEVLINRLLTEKLFF. For the CDR3, the DNA is TGTGCCAGCAGTGAAGGTTTTGGATGGGAGGTCCTTATAAACAGGTTGTTGACTGAAAAACTGTTTTTT.

CDR3 nucleotide sequence: TGTGCCAGCAAACAGGGGTTCGAGCAGTACTTC. It encodes CASKQGFEQYF. This chain links TRBV12-3 or TRBV12-4 with TRBJ2-7; 7 bases match TRBD1. With V trimmed by 7 bases and J by 6 bases, 3 bases remained unmatched. The CDR3 runs 11 residues.

With regard to this clone: This same CDR3 is encoded by further DNA sequences in the sample. The V gene is TRBV5-1, the J gene TRBJ1-1, with a weak D call TRBD1 (5 bases). V was shortened by 4 bases and J by 4 bases, with 11 bases between the two germline ends. Germline V lookup: CDR1 SGHRS, CDR2 YFSETQ. CDR3 length: 13 amino acids. This CDR3 reads CASSRTGVTEAFF. The CDR3 nucleotides read TGCGCCAGCAGCCGGACGGGGGTCACTGAAGCTTTCTTT.

The V and J genes are TRBV4-1 and TRBJ2-5, with a possible D match to TRBD2 (5 bases). V was cut by 4 bases and J by 5 bases, with 23 bases left in between. This CDR3 comprises 17 residues. Per germline, CDR1 MGHRA and CDR2 YSYEKL. This CDR3 reads CASSRSRSSGKAETQYF. For the CDR3, the DNA is TGCGCCAGCAGCCGTTCAAGATCTTCGGGGAAAGCGGAGACCCAGTACTTC.

This clone was seen just once. The chain combines TRBV19 with TRBJ1-2; D possibly corresponds to TRBD1 (5 bases). The CDR3 runs to 14 residues. CDR1 and CDR2 from the germline V gene are LNHDA and SQIVND (reference sequence). Between the trimmed V and J ends, which lost 3 bases and 3 bases, there was a span of 11 bases. The CDR3 nucleotides read TGTGCCAGTAGTATGGGGCGGAGCTACTATGGCTACACCTTC. This translates into CASSMGRSYYGYTF.

The gene calls are TRBV4-3 and TRBJ2-2; TRBD1 or TRBD2 may be the D gene (5 bases each). The CDR3 has 16 residues. Germline assignment: CDR1 LGHNA and CDR2 YSLEER. V dropped 2 bases and J dropped 4 bases, with 14 bases sitting between them. CDR3 residues: CASSQTRDEPTGELFF. In DNA form, the CDR3 reads TGCGCCAGCAGCCAAACCCGGGACGAACCCACCGGGGAGCTGTTTTTT.

The sample holds a few counts of this clone. This chain connects TRBV12-3 or TRBV12-4 to TRBJ1-1; the D gene is possibly TRBD1 (5 bases). The V gene lost 5 bases and the J gene lost 14 bases, with 21 bases spanning the gap. This CDR3 has 13 amino acids. This CDR3 reads CASSPTGPSGSFF. The CDR3 DNA follows: TGTGCCAGCAGTCCCACAGGACCCTCCGGGTCCTTCTTT.

On this clone itself: Additional DNA sequences in this sample encode the identical CDR3. This chain connects TRBV27 to TRBJ2-5, with D unresolved. V lost 6 bases, J lost 4 bases, and 6 bases lay in between. CDR1 is MNHEY, CDR2 SMNVEV, per germline (reference sequence). This CDR3 has 11 amino acids. The CDR3 DNA reads TGTGCCAGCAGAAAACGAGAGACCCAGTACTTC. It encodes CASRKRETQYF.

The chain carries TRBV18 and TRBJ1-5; tentative D call: TRBD1 (5 bases). V gave up 3 bases and J gave up 10 bases, with 10 bases separating them. Germline CDR1 and CDR2: KGHSH and LQKENI. This CDR3 is built from 12 residues. The CDR3 sequence is CASSPTGGPQHF. The CDR3 DNA reads as TGTGCCAGCTCACCCACGGGGGGACCCCAGCATTTT. Full variable domain (missing parts from reference TRBV18 and TRBJ1-5): NAGVMQNPRHLVRRRGQEARLRCSPMKGHSHVYWYRQLPEEGLKFMVYLQKENIIDESGMPKERFSAEFPKEGPSILRIQQVVRGDSAAYFCASSPTGGPQHFGDGTRLSIL.

The chain recombines TRBV25-1 with TRBJ2-5; D is perhaps TRBD2 (6 bases). This CDR3 contains 16 residues. The V and J ends lost 2 bases and 2 bases respectively, with 15 bases between them. The germline CDR1 and CDR2 sequences are MGHDK and SYGVNS. DNA for the CDR3: TGTGCCAGCAGTGAAGGGTGGACTACGCTGCAAGAGACCCAGTACTTC. Amino acid sequence: CASSEGWTTLQETQYF.